Each of the 9 T cell receptor beta chains below was sequenced from the same sample in a study of shared clonotypes between healthy human individuals. Using immunoSEQ multiplex PCR, the repertoire was profiled, and TCRdb retains in-frame clones only, with some absent. The sample comprises over 850,000 clones, roughly 74% of which are singletons, and 0.61% rests with the top ten. The sequenced sample was memory CD4+ T cells from PBMCs. Subset in this sample: CD45RA-negative fraction. The receptors derive from a young man in good health. Some clones in this sample may be carry-over from other donors' samples.

The chain carries TRBV5-1 and TRBJ1-2, with 11 bases aligning to TRBD1. The CDR3 covers 16 residues. V shed 5 bases, J shed 7 bases, and the junction held 13 bases outside the gene matches. Germline CDR1 SGHRS, CDR2 YFSETQ. CDR3 sequence: CASSLNPGQGVGGYTF. In DNA, the CDR3 is TGCGCCAGCAGTCTAAACCCGGGACAGGGGGTAGGTGGCTACACCTTC.

The J gene is TRBJ2-2, the V gene TRBV21-1; TRBD2, the D gene given by the table, was not confirmed from the DNA. TRBV21-1 is a pseudogene segment. The CDR3 totals 16 residues. CDR3 coding DNA: TGTGCCAGCAGCACGGGACTAGCGATGAACACCGGGGAGCTGTTTTTT. It yields the protein CASSTGLAMNTGELFF.

This clone was detected once. The rearrangement joins TRBV18 to TRBJ2-3, with 9 nucleotides matching TRBD2. CDR3 size: 16 residues. V gave up 5 bases and J gave up 4 bases; unmatched junction bases: 10. Per germline, CDR1 KGHSH and CDR2 LQKENI. CDR3 residues: CASSEIIAGEADTQYF. The CDR3 bases are TGTGCCAGCTCAGAAATTATAGCGGGAGAGGCAGATACGCAGTATTTT.

With regard to this clone: This sample includes further DNA sequences coding for the same CDR3. The CDR3 sequence is CASSLVGGNQPQHF. The CDR3 DNA is TGTGCCAGCAGCTTGGTAGGGGGCAATCAGCCCCAGCATTTT. The genes are TRBV5-5 and TRBJ1-5; D perhaps matches TRBD1 (5 bases). Germline CDR1 SGHKS, CDR2 YYEKEE (reference sequence). The germline V and J ends were trimmed by 0 bases and 2 bases, with 6 bases remaining between them. The CDR3 extends over 14 amino acids.

The chain combines TRBV18 with TRBJ2-1; 11 bases line up with TRBD2. The V segment lost 1 base and the J segment 6 bases; nucleotides outside the gene matches: 5. CDR3 length: 16 amino acids. Germline V gene data show CDR1 as KGHSH and CDR2 as LQKENI. The DNA for the CDR3 is TGTGCCAGCTCACCACAGAACCTAGCGGGGGGCAATGAGCAGTTCTTC. As protein: CASSPQNLAGGNEQFF. Drawing the rest from reference TRBV18 and TRBJ2-1, the complete variable domain is NAGVMQNPRHLVRRRGQEARLRCSPMKGHSHVYWYRQLPEEGLKFMVYLQKENIIDESGMPKERFSAEFPKEGPSILRIQQVVRGDSAAYFCASSPQNLAGGNEQFFGPGTRLTVL.

The V and J genes are TRBV19 and TRBJ2-7; 12 bases line up with TRBD1. J gave up 3 bases and V 5 bases, and 8 bases lay outside the gene matches. The CDR3 extends over 16 amino acids. Germline-derived CDR1 and CDR2 are LNHDA and SQIVND (reference sequence). The chain's CDR3 is CASSSPGQGAHYEQYF. DNA for the CDR3: TGTGCCAGTAGTTCGCCGGGACAGGGGGCACACTACGAGCAGTACTTC.

This rearrangement joins TRBV5-1 to TRBJ1-2; the D gene is possibly TRBD1 (5 bases). The CDR3 totals 13 residues. Trimming pared 4 bases from V and 6 bases from J, leaving 13 bases between. Germline V gene sequence: CDR1 SGHRS, CDR2 YFSETQ. The CDR3 spells CASSHAGTDGYTF. The CDR3 nucleotides read TGCGCCAGCAGCCACGCCGGGACGGATGGCTACACCTTC.

This clone showed up just once. The rearrangement uses TRBV29-1 and TRBJ1-5, with a tentative D call TRBD1 (6 bases). This CDR3 region has 14 residues. Germline-derived CDR1 and CDR2 are SQVTM and ANQGSEA. Trimming left V 5 bases short and J 2 bases short, with 13 bases between. The chain's CDR3 is CSVLTGNGNQPQHF. For the CDR3, the DNA is TGCAGCGTTTTAACAGGGAATGGCAATCAGCCCCAGCATTTT.

The gene calls are TRBV27 and TRBJ2-3; D may be TRBD2 (6 bases). Between the trimmed V and J ends, which lost 6 bases and 6 bases, there was a span of 19 bases. CDR1 and CDR2 (germline): MNHEY, SMNVEV (reference sequence). The CDR3 extends over 15 amino acids. CDR3 nucleotides: TGTGCCAGCAGGTCCGGGACTCCGGGTGTGGATACGCAGTATTTT. It yields the protein CASRSGTPGVDTQYF.